This TCR beta chain was retrieved from a study of OX40 agonist ivuxolimab in advanced cancers. With regard to the full study: The costimulatory receptor OX40 (CD134) was targeted by ivuxolimab, a fully human IgG2 agonistic monoclonal antibody. Intravenous ivuxolimab was administered to patients every 2 weeks at six dose levels: 0.01, 0.1, 0.3, 1.5, 3 and 10 mg/kg. Of the approximately 50 patients in dose escalation, about 20 had hepatocellular carcinoma, around 15 had melanoma, 9 had renal cell carcinoma and 9 had head and neck cancer. The dose-escalation cohort was 80% to 90% male with a mean age of around 64 years, ranging from about 20 to 85. Patients were allowed to have had prior anti-PD-1, anti-PD-L1 or anti-CTLA-4 therapy, and around 37% of the dose-escalation patients had previously received checkpoint inhibitors. Three dose-escalation patients achieved partial responses, one with hepatocellular carcinoma and two with cutaneous melanoma. The point of sequencing TCRbeta in the periphery was to test whether ivuxolimab changed TCR sequence diversity and drove clonal T-cell expansion. The paper covers the monotherapy dose-escalation part of the phase I ivuxolimab trial, which included N = 52 patients.

The trial excluded patients who had a history of autoimmune disease or who were on systemic immunosuppression. Peripheral blood for TCR sequencing was collected from all dose cohorts at baseline, on cycle 4 day 1, and on cycle 7 day 1. Samples came from an open-label, multicenter, first-in-human phase I dose-escalation trial of ivuxolimab. Adults with locally advanced or metastatic melanoma, renal cell, hepatocellular, or head and neck squamous cell carcinoma were enrolled in the trial. Before TCR sequencing, CD4+ and CD8+ T cells were separately sorted from peripheral blood. Summary of the overall study and its limitations: After ivuxolimab, expanded clones were on average more numerous among CD8+ T cells than among CD4+ T cells. The antigen specificity of the clonally expanded peripheral T cells was not determined. Partial responders in the 0.1-3.0 mg/kg groups had among the lowest normalized peripheral clonal expansion, especially among CD8+ T cells. Low levels of normalized T-cell clonal expansion were also seen in some patients who did not respond. Clonal expansion of both CD4+ and CD8+ blood T cells was observed from baseline to week 6 at doses 0.1 to 3.0 mg/kg.

The germline V gene (reference sequence) provides CDR1 SGHNT and CDR2 YYREEE. Its CDR3 holds 15 amino acids, cysteine through phenylalanine. Of all the DNA, just the CDR3 is kept, 45 bases in frame from base 1. Trimming accounts for 3 bases at V and 2 bases at J, while the number of junction bases matched to no gene is 7. As concerns this clone: The antigen it binds to is not known. Base-call qualities are not available, and no considerably larger clone is one nucleotide away.

For sequencing of the TCRbeta CDR3 region, genomic DNA was extracted from the sorted cells. The immunoSEQ Assay was used to sequence the TCRbeta CDR3 regions. The clones in this table, taken by TCRdb from immuneACCESS, are in-frame only. Not every clone is retained; where verified, under half of the shortfall comes from an unresolved V gene, and the cause of the rest is unknown. In this sample the table shows some 98,000 clones, roughly 80% of which occur a single time. The top ten clonotypes cover over 1.1% of the sample. The sequencing used CD4+ or CD8+ T cells sorted from blood, collected in a trial of the OX40 agonist ivuxolimab. This clonotype was obtained from an adult with an advanced solid tumor such as melanoma, head and neck, liver or kidney cancer. The chain uses TRBV5-4 and TRBJ2-5; 7 central bases correspond to TRBD1. The nucleotides read TGTGCCAGCAGCTCGCAACGGGGACAGCAAGAGACCCAGTACTTC. The resulting protein is CASSSQRGQQETQYF.